The rows below give T cell receptor beta chains drawn from one sample of a study of CD8 T cells in ankylosing spondylitis. Each CDR3 protein is one row after TCRdb ran MiXCR on the 5' RACE reads. The sample records about 150,000 distinct CDR3 sequences, 30% to 40% being singletons. Sequencing used synovial fluid, either unsorted or a sorted T cell fraction (not recorded which). These receptors came from a male donor with ankylosing spondylitis. Both conserved end residues are part of each CDR3. D genes are given only for firm matches. Clone size, where shown, is once, few, many, or a class for clones that have expanded.

abundance: once; j_gene: TRBJ2-7; d_gene: TRBD1; v_gene: TRBV7-9; CDR3nt: TGTGCCAGCAGCACCGGGACAGGGGAGTCCGAGCAGTACTTC; CDR3aa: CASSTGTGESEQYF
abundance: few; j_gene: TRBJ2-1; d_gene: NA; v_gene: TRBV28; CDR3nt: TGTGCCAGCAGTTTACCCCTGACAGTTGCCTACAATGAGCAGTTCTTC; CDR3aa: CASSLPLTVAYNEQFF
abundance: few; j_gene: TRBJ2-5; d_gene: NA; v_gene: TRBV12-3/TRBV12-4; CDR3nt: TGTGCCAGCAGTAACAGGGTCGGGGAGACCCAGTACTTC; CDR3aa: CASSNRVGETQYF
abundance: NA; j_gene: TRBJ2-1; d_gene: NA; v_gene: TRBV5-1; CDR3nt: TGCGCCAGCAGCTTGATAATGAATGAGCAGTTCTTC; CDR3aa: CASSLIMNEQFF
abundance: NA; j_gene: TRBJ2-2; d_gene: NA; v_gene: TRBV29-1; CDR3nt: TGCAGCGTTGAATTAAGTGGAAGCGGAACCGGGGAGCTGTTTTTT; CDR3aa: CSVELSGSGTGELFF
abundance: NA; j_gene: TRBJ1-5; d_gene: NA; v_gene: TRBV7-2; CDR3nt: TGTGCCAGCAGCCAGAGGCCATCCAATCAGCCCCAGCATTTT; CDR3aa: CASSQRPSNQPQHF
abundance: few; j_gene: TRBJ2-1; d_gene: TRBD2; v_gene: TRBV3-1; CDR3nt: TGTGCCAGCAGCCAAGGGACTAGCGGGGCCGGCGATGAGCAGTTCTTC; CDR3aa: CASSQGTSGAGDEQFF
abundance: NA; j_gene: TRBJ2-3; d_gene: TRBD2; v_gene: TRBV20-1; CDR3nt: TGCAGTGCGCTAGCGGGAGGGCCGTTAGATACGCAGTATTTT; CDR3aa: CSALAGGPLDTQYF
abundance: NA; j_gene: TRBJ2-7; d_gene: NA; v_gene: TRBV29-1; CDR3nt: TGCAGCGCCTCGACAGGCCCCTACGAGCAGTACTTC; CDR3aa: CSASTGPYEQYF
abundance: NA; j_gene: TRBJ2-4; d_gene: NA; v_gene: TRBV15; CDR3nt: TGTGCCACCAGCAGCCCAGGAGGGGTGGGCAAAAACATTCAGTACTTC; CDR3aa: CATSSPGGVGKNIQYF
abundance: NA; j_gene: TRBJ2-1; d_gene: TRBD2; v_gene: TRBV5-8; CDR3nt: TGTGCCAGCAGGGCGGGACTAGCCGAACCGTACAATGAGCAGTTCTTC; CDR3aa: CASRAGLAEPYNEQFF
abundance: NA; j_gene: TRBJ2-3; d_gene: NA; v_gene: TRBV3-1; CDR3nt: TGTGCCAGCAGTCCAGGGTCGCAGGATACGCAGTATTTT; CDR3aa: CASSPGSQDTQYF
abundance: few; j_gene: TRBJ1-5; d_gene: TRBD1; v_gene: TRBV15; CDR3nt: TGTGCCACCAGCAGAGACAGGGGGCAACAGCCCCAGCATTTT; CDR3aa: CATSRDRGQQPQHF
abundance: NA; j_gene: TRBJ2-5; d_gene: TRBD1; v_gene: TRBV7-9; CDR3nt: TGTGCCAGCAGCTTCGACAGGGAAGAGACCCAGTACTTC; CDR3aa: CASSFDREETQYF
abundance: NA; j_gene: TRBJ2-1; d_gene: NA; v_gene: TRBV5-1; CDR3nt: TGCGCCAGCAGCTTGGGAGCGGACCCTACCAAGTATGAGCAGTTCTTC; CDR3aa: CASSLGADPTKYEQFF
abundance: NA; j_gene: TRBJ2-2; d_gene: TRBD2; v_gene: TRBV12-3/TRBV12-4; CDR3nt: TGTGCCAGCAGTTTTTTCCTAGCGGGAGGTCCGAACACCGGGGAGCTGTTTTTT; CDR3aa: CASSFFLAGGPNTGELFF
abundance: NA; j_gene: TRBJ2-3; d_gene: TRBD2; v_gene: TRBV5-1; CDR3nt: TGCGCCAGCACCAAGGAAGGACTAGCGAGGCGAGATACGCAGTATTTT; CDR3aa: CASTKEGLARRDTQYF